This passage covers 15 T cell receptor beta chains from one sample sequenced in a study of T-cell reconstitution after alpha-beta-depleted transplantation in children. The TCRbeta library incorporated unique molecular identifiers. TCRdb independently ran MiXCR on the PCR reads; one entry per CDR3 protein. The table shows more than 500,000 distinct CDR3 sequences, with about an eighth occurring only once. The material was PBMCs, mostly from graft donor cells, obtained 180 days after TCRalphabeta/CD19-depleted stem cell transplant. These receptors were obtained from a female patient between 2 and 15 years old who had a stem cell transplant for aplastic anemia, so the T cells may come from the graft donor.

This clonotype was picked up a small number of times. This chain links TRBV28 with TRBJ1-4; 7 bases match TRBD1. The CDR3 has 14 amino acids. V was clipped by 3 bases and J by 8 bases; unmatched bases: 6. The germline V gene has CDR1 MDHEN and CDR2 SYDVKM. CDR3 region: CASSLADRIEKLFF. CDR3 DNA sequence: TGTGCCAGCAGTTTGGCGGACAGGATCGAAAAACTGTTTTTT. Full variable domain (outside the CDR3, taken from reference TRBV28 and TRBJ1-4): DVKVTQSSRYLVKRTGEKVFLECVQDMDHENMFWYRQDPGLGLRLIYFSYDVKMKEKGDIPEGYSVSREKKERFSLILESASTNQTSMYLCASSLADRIEKLFFGSGTQLSVL.

V gene TRBV27 combines with J gene TRBJ1-2; D possibly corresponds to TRBD1 (6 bases). Trimming took 2 bases from V and 5 from J, leaving 12 bases between them. Germline CDR1 and CDR2: MNHEY and SMNVEV (reference sequence). This CDR3 has 14 residues. The CDR3 loop is CASSLRQGLYGYTF. The CDR3 coding sequence is TGTGCCAGCAGTTTAAGGCAGGGGTTATATGGCTACACCTTC.

This clonotype has ten or more counts. Relative to the germline gene, one junction end is altered; a read error may explain this. The chain is built from TRBV12-3 or TRBV12-4 and TRBJ2-1; 7 nucleotides line up with TRBD2. The length of the CDR3 is 15 residues. CDR3 DNA sequence: TGTGCCAGCAGTTTCGGGGGGTTCTCCGACAATGAGCAGTTCTTC. It encodes CASSFGGFSDNEQFF.

This clonotype was seen many times. V usage is TRBV20-1 and J usage is TRBJ1-1; no reliable D call. The ends were cut back, 1 base at V and 0 bases at J, with 12 bases in the middle. The CDR3 runs to 15 residues. The germline V gene encodes CDR1 DFQATT and CDR2 SNEGSKA (reference sequence). In nucleotides, the CDR3 is TGCAGTGCTAGAGTGGGGTCGGGGTTGAACACTGAAGCTTTCTTT. It specifies CSARVGSGLNTEAFF.

This clonotype was detected only a few times. The CDR3: CASSSGPGQVNYGYTF. The DNA of the CDR3 is TGCGCCAGCAGCTCGGGGCCGGGACAGGTTAACTATGGCTACACCTTC. The chain recombines TRBV5-1 with TRBJ1-2; 8 bases map to TRBD1. The CDR3 has 16 residues. In germline, CDR1 is SGHRS, CDR2 YFSETQ. The junction had 8 bases not matched to a gene; V was cut back by 3 bases and J by 1 base.

The rearrangement joins TRBV6-1 to TRBJ2-3; TRBD1 aligns across 9 bases. The CDR3 spans 13 residues. Germline trimming cut 5 bases from V and 5 bases from J; bases unmatched to any gene: 2. The germline V gene has CDR1 MNHNS and CDR2 SASEGT. CDR3 sequence (DNA): TGTGCCAGCAGTACAGGGGGCAGAGATACGCAGTATTTT. Its translation: CASSTGGRDTQYF.

This clonotype was picked up a small number of times. The rearrangement joins TRBV6-5 to TRBJ2-5; the match to TRBD2 covers 9 bases. Germline V gene data show CDR1 as MNHEY and CDR2 as SVGAGI. This CDR3 comprises 15 residues. The V and J ends lost 6 bases and 5 bases, in that order; junction bases with no gene match: 10. CDR3 bases: TGTGCCAGCAGGTTACGTGGGACTAGCTATGAGACCCAGTACTTC. Its translation: CASRLRGTSYETQYF.

V usage is TRBV27 and J usage is TRBJ1-2, with 7 bases lining up with TRBD1. The CDR3 is 14 residues long. Germline CDR1 MNHEY, CDR2 SMNVEV (reference sequence). V lost 2 bases and J lost 2; bases outside the gene matches: 2. DNA for the CDR3: TGTGCCAGCAGTTTAAAGGGGGCGAACTATGGCTACACCTTC. Protein: CASSLKGANYGYTF.

V gene TRBV12-3 or TRBV12-4 combines with J gene TRBJ2-1; D is possibly TRBD2 (7 bases). Trimming stripped 3 bases from V and 8 bases from J, with 20 bases between. The CDR3 spans 16 residues. The CDR3 DNA reads TGTGCCAGCAGTTTCGGGGGGCCAGGGGAGAGAGATGAGCAGTTCTTC. This gives the protein CASSFGGPGERDEQFF.

The chain uses TRBV5-1 and TRBJ2-1; D unclear. From germline, CDR1 is SGHRS and CDR2 YFSETQ. Between the trimmed V and J ends, which lost 0 bases and 0 bases, there was a span of 7 bases. The CDR3 contains 15 residues. The CDR3, as DNA: TGCGCCAGCAGCTTGGACTCCCTCTCCTACAATGAGCAGTTCTTC. The encoded protein is CASSLDSLSYNEQFF.

V and J are TRBV6-2 or TRBV6-3 and TRBJ1-5, with D perhaps TRBD1 (6 bases). Germline V lookup: CDR1 MNHEY, CDR2 SVGEGT. The CDR3 sequence is 15 residues long. V was trimmed by 8 bases and J by 5 bases, leaving 19 bases between them. The CDR3 nucleotides read TGTGCCAGCCGCCCAAGGGGGGAGGTCCATCAGCCCCAGCATTTT. This codes for CASRPRGEVHQPQHF.

Remarks on this clonotype: Since a much larger clone is just one base distant, this may be a read error. This chain joins TRBV9 and TRBJ2-2; tentatively, D is TRBD1 (6 bases). Per the germline V gene, CDR1 is SGDLS and CDR2 is YYNGEE. The V end lost 3 bases, the J end lost 5 bases, and 17 bases lay between the germline ends. This CDR3 contains 16 residues. This CDR3 is CASSGGRQAQTGELFF. Written as DNA, the CDR3 is TGTGCCAGCAGCGGGGGCAGACAGGCGCAGACCGGGGAGCTGTTTTTT.

The rearrangement uses TRBV10-3 and TRBJ1-1; 7 nucleotides match TRBD1. V trimming: 11 bases; J trimming: 3 bases; junction bases outside the gene matches: 9. CDR3 length equals 13 residues. Germline V gene data show CDR1 as ENHRY and CDR2 as SYGVKD. The CDR3 spells CALRGQGDTEAFF. CDR3 DNA: TGTGCCTTAAGGGGGCAAGGTGACACTGAAGCTTTCTTT.

V usage is TRBV20-1 and J usage is TRBJ1-2, with D perhaps matching TRBD1 (5 bases). The germline V gene has CDR1 DFQATT and CDR2 SNEGSKA (reference sequence). The CDR3 covers 12 residues. V was trimmed by 6 bases and J by 8 bases, leaving 16 bases between them. The CDR3 loop is CSAPDSVGGYTF. CDR3 nucleotide sequence: TGCAGTGCCCCCGACAGCGTGGGGGGCTACACCTTC.

The CDR3 nucleotides are TGCAGTGGCAGAACCGGAAACACCATATATTTT. This codes for CSGRTGNTIYF. This chain uses TRBV20-1 with TRBJ1-3, with D unclear. V gave up 7 bases and J gave up 4 bases, with 8 bases separating them. Germline CDR1 reads DFQATT; CDR2 reads SNEGSKA (reference sequence). This CDR3 spans 11 amino acids.